Listed here is a single T cell receptor (beta chain). The antigen is not known. The immunoSEQ assay was v3.0, run at survey level. TCRdb keeps only in-frame clones here, not all; method: immunoSEQ multiplex PCR. Of about 20,000 clones in the sample, approximately 80% were seen once. This record belongs to a study of long-term antiretroviral therapy in people with HIV. Regarding the study as a whole: Every time point showed a repertoire led by clones expanded before ART. Blood, drawn from the mid-2000s to the late 2010s, may reflect older ART regimens. CDR3 length ranges were narrower in HIV repertoires than in controls.

CDR1 and CDR2 from the germline V gene are SGHTA and FQGNSA. The V gene lost 3 bases and the J gene lost 5 bases, with 14 bases spanning the gap. This CDR3 comprises 15 residues. The starting material was unsorted PBMCs, obtained 1.2 years after starting antiretroviral therapy. This receptor was taken from a woman in her forties with HIV. J is TRBJ2-1 and V is TRBV7-2; possible D gene TRBD1, 6 bases. CDR3 coding DNA: TGTGCCAGCAGCTTTGGGGGCGCGCTTAACAATGAGCAGTTCTTC. Amino acid sequence: CASSFGGALNNEQFF.